This TCR beta chain was retrieved from a study of blood T cell repertoires in COVID-19. Study summary: Acute and convalescent COVID-19 specimens originated in the United States, Italy and Spain. Sample material is recorded as cDNA or gDNA derived from T cells, B-cell-depleted T cells, or PBMCs.

Seattle participants joined during active infection and were tracked over time. Germline values: CDR1 KGHSH, CDR2 LQKENI. This CDR3 has 14 residues. V was shortened by 1 base and J by 3 bases, with 9 bases between the two germline ends. Original processing notes: How many nucleated cells were present was estimated from reference gene primer amplification. The data were produced by immunoSEQ multiplex PCR, yet TCRdb's version contains in-frame clones alone and is incomplete. V, J and clone size derive from that table, while D and trimming were established from the DNA sequence. The table has tens of thousands of clones, about nine tenths seen once; the top ten hold roughly a fifth.

This clonotype originated in a woman aged 80 or older with COVID-19, enrolled during active disease. The chain combines TRBV18 with TRBJ1-1; tentative D call: TRBD1 (5 bases). Specimen: peripheral blood. The CDR3 here is CASSPQQGDTEAFF. The CDR3 DNA is TGTGCCAGCTCACCACAGCAAGGGGACACTGAAGCTTTCTTT.